This T cell receptor beta chain was obtained from a study of CD8+CD57+ T cells in acquired aplastic anemia (dated by TCRdb to 2016 to 2018). General notes on the study: A mean of approximately 3 ug of DNA, ranging from roughly 0.19 to 27.4 ug, was extracted from sorted CD4+ and CD8+ cells. A CD8+CD57+ expansion meant a frequency higher than the mean frequency seen in healthy subjects. Overall results and qualifications from the work: Over 25 CD8+ CDR3 sequences were found in both patients and controls but appeared to be highly expressed in patients and within the immunodominant clones of the patients. Patients and healthy controls showed no significant difference in CD8+ Simpson's diversity (P=0.060).

In regard to this clonotype: What antigen it recognizes has not been identified. No base-level quality is on record; no much larger clone is a single base apart.

There are 11 amino acids in the CDR3, from cysteine to phenylalanine inclusive. Left in the record is the CDR3 DNA by itself, 33 bases read in frame from the first base. The V end loses 6 bases and the J end loses 1 base, and a stretch of 7 bases separates them. Per the germline V gene (reference sequence), DFQATT is the CDR1 and SNEGSKA is the CDR2. Flow cytometry had shown CD8+CD57+ cell expansion in the patients selected for sequencing. Every patient had a diagnosis of severe acquired aplastic anemia based on International Study of Aplastic Anemia and Agranulocytosis and Camitta criteria. Patients had received no therapy at the time of blood sampling. In this study, sorted CD4+ and CD8+ T cells from the blood of healthy subjects and of severe aplastic anemia patients had their TCR repertoires deep-sequenced. In the USA, patient enrollment took place under clinicaltrials.gov protocols 00001620, 01623167, 00001397, 00071045, 00081523 and 00961064. Ficoll-Paque density gradient centrifugation was used to isolate peripheral blood mononuclear cells. Before DNA extraction, CD4+ and CD8+ T cells were sorted by FACS or by magnetic beads.

Genomic DNA served as template for TCR beta VDJ combination and CDR3 sequence profiling. TCR repertoire sequencing was run on an Illumina HiSeq 2000. In the source study's methods: TRBV/TRBJ rearrangement plots, CDR3 size and DJ length profiles, and Simpson's diversity index were used to evaluate the repertoires. The most abundant DNA sequence in the deep sequencing data was defined as the immunodominant clone. CDR3 amino acid sequences were screened for sharing across subjects and compared with published repertoires and the VDJdb database. TCRdb cleaned the public reads at Q25 with fastp, built clones with MiXCR and kept in-frame beta chains. When rows share a CDR3 protein, they turn into one entry using the most common DNA and genes. TCRdb assigned the V and J calls; the authors' analysis was not used. A total of 270,000 or so distinct CDR3 sequences appear in this sample, roughly 82% of them only once. Approximately 40% of the sample comes from the top ten.

The rearranged chain carries TRBV20-1 and TRBJ2-7, with a tentative D gene TRBD1 over 6 matching bases. The TCR was taken from a human donor with aplastic anemia. The sample consisted of sorted CD4+, CD8+, or CD8+CD57+ T cells (not recorded which) from PBMCs. The DNA is as follows: TGCAGTGCCACAGGGTCCTACGAGCAGTACTTC. Translation gives CSATGSYEQYF.